These 4 T cell receptor beta chains were all obtained from the same sample, sequenced in a study of glioma-infiltrating T cells after dendritic cell vaccination. Some clones are missing from TCRdb's copy, which holds only in-frame ones; the method was immunoSEQ multiplex PCR. The table records tens of thousands of clones, 90% to 95% of them present only once. Sequenced material: blood, taken before dendritic cell vaccination. Receptors were obtained from a human donor with glioblastoma.

The chain combines TRBV20-1 with TRBJ1-1; perhaps TRBD1 as D (6 bases). This CDR3 has 11 residues. Germline V gene sequence: CDR1 DFQATT, CDR2 SNEGSKA (reference sequence). CDR3 in amino acids: CGGFMNTEAFF. The CDR3 region has the DNA TGCGGGGGCTTCATGAACACTGAAGCTTTCTTT.

This rearrangement joins TRBV2 to TRBJ1-2, with D perhaps TRBD1 (6 bases). Germline-derived CDR1 and CDR2 are SNHLY and FYNNEI. V was shortened by 10 bases and J by 1 base, with 10 bases between the two germline ends. The length of the CDR3 is 12 residues. For the CDR3, the DNA is TGTGCCACGAAGGGGGTTAACTATGGCTACACCTTC. This sequence encodes CATKGVNYGYTF.

The chain's CDR3 is CASSTRLAGGSGTGELFF. CDR3 sequence (DNA): TGCGCCAGCAGCACTCGACTAGCGGGGGGGTCGGGCACCGGGGAGCTGTTTTTT. The rearrangement uses TRBV5-1 and TRBJ2-2; 14 bases fit TRBD2. Trimming took 4 bases from V and 4 from J; bases not matched to a gene: 9. Germline V gene sequence: CDR1 SGHRS, CDR2 YFSETQ. The CDR3 is made up of 18 amino acids.

The chain combines TRBV11-3 with TRBJ2-7, with D maybe TRBD1 (6 bases). The germline gives CDR1 SGHNT, CDR2 YENEEA. The CDR3 loop spans 15 amino acids. Between the trimmed V and J ends, which lost 4 bases and 5 bases, there was a span of 18 bases. CDR3 sequence reads: CASSSPEQGSHEQYF. The CDR3 DNA sequence: TGTGCCAGCAGCTCCCCAGAACAGGGCTCGCACGAGCAGTACTTC.